The clone carrying this T cell receptor (beta chain) was recorded once. This sample was included in a study of T and B cells in COVID-19 patients. V dropped 1 base and J dropped 5; count of bases not matched to a gene: 3. This CDR3 is built from 16 residues. Germline V gene lookup returns CDR1 SGHRS and CDR2 YFSETQ. BIOMED2 TRB-A/B primer pools were used in multiplex TRB PCR. TCRdb reanalysed the multiplex PCR reads using MiXCR and keeps one entry per CDR3 protein. The table includes approximately 8,300 distinct CDR3 sequences, over 35% detected once. TRB was amplified from about 260-540 ng of blood genomic DNA.

The chain uses TRBV5-1 and TRBJ2-1; 13 bases align to TRBD2. Material: blood. The receptor was derived from a human donor with active COVID-19. The CDR3 sequence: CASSLTGTSGNNEQFF. CDR3 in DNA: TGCGCCAGCAGCTTGACCGGGACTAGCGGGAACAATGAGCAGTTCTTC.